These 27 T cell receptor beta chains came from one sample sequenced in a study of response to subunit inactivated influenza vaccine. From the RT-PCR reads, TCRdb called clonotypes with MiXCR, one entry per CDR3 protein. The table lists some 500,000 distinct CDR3 sequences, about 17% of them singletons, with around 3% in the top ten. Source: CD4+ T cells sorted from PBMCs, taken roughly 24 months after vaccination. These receptors originate from a man aged 45 to 70 who received an inactivated influenza vaccine.

The chain links TRBV18 to TRBJ1-3, with D unresolved. Germline CDR1 and CDR2: KGHSH and LQKENI. V lost 3 bases, J lost 0 bases, and 15 bases lay in between. This CDR3 has 17 amino acids. CDR3 nucleotides: TGTGCCAGCTCACCCGGTCCTCTATTACTCTCTGGAAACACCATATATTTT. Its translation is CASSPGPLLLSGNTIYF.

The chain joins TRBV12-3 or TRBV12-4 to TRBJ2-3; D possibly corresponds to TRBD2 (7 bases). V gave up 7 bases and J gave up 6 bases, with 20 bases separating them. This CDR3 is 15 amino acids long. CDR3 DNA sequence: TGTGCCAGCACCCCGAGGGGGGGGCTCCGGGATACGCAGTATTTT. It specifies CASTPRGGLRDTQYF.

This clonotype was observed a few times. The chain joins TRBV24-1 to TRBJ2-1, with 11 bases matching TRBD2. Germline lookup yields CDR1 KGHDR and CDR2 SFDVKD. The CDR3 extends over 16 amino acids. V lost 7 bases to trimming and J lost 4 bases; unmatched junction nucleotides: 8. The DNA for the CDR3 is TGTGCCACCAGCCCCGCTAGCGGGGGGACTTACAATGAGCAGTTCTTC. The encoded protein is CATSPASGGTYNEQFF.

This clonotype was detected a few times. This chain joins TRBV18 and TRBJ2-1; the D is unclear. Trimming took off 4 bases at V and 6 bases at J, with 16 bases between the two ends. The CDR3 has 15 amino acids. Germline V gene data show CDR1 as KGHSH and CDR2 as LQKENI. CDR3 sequence reads: CASSRWGSELNEQFF. The CDR3 DNA reads TGTGCCAGCTCACGATGGGGAAGTGAACTCAATGAGCAGTTCTTC.

This clonotype has just a few counts. The rearrangement links TRBV5-1 to TRBJ2-2; D not certain. Trimming removed 5 bases from V and 1 base from J, with 9 bases in between. CDR1 and CDR2 (germline): SGHRS, YFSETQ. CDR3 length: 14 residues. CDR3 in DNA: TGCGCCAGCAGGGTCTCGGGGAACACCGGGGAGCTGTTTTTT. It is translated as CASRVSGNTGELFF. Based on the CDR3 plus reference TRBV5-1 and TRBJ2-2, the full variable domain is KAGVTQTPRYLIKTRGQQVTLSCSPISGHRSVSWYQQTPGQGLQFLFEYFSETQRNKGNFPGRFSGRQFSNSRSEMNVSTLELGDSALYLCASRVSGNTGELFFGEGSRLTVL.

This chain connects TRBV6-5 to TRBJ2-2, with D maybe TRBD2 (6 bases). V was pared by 2 bases and J by 6 bases, with 10 bases between. Germline-derived CDR1 and CDR2 are MNHEY and SVGAGI. The CDR3 loop spans 14 amino acids. CDR3 bases: TGTGCCAGCAGTTACGTGGAGGGCTCCGGGGAGCTGTTTTTT. Translation: CASSYVEGSGELFF.

Only a few counts were recorded for this clonotype. The V and J genes are TRBV2 and TRBJ2-3; D is unresolved. The CDR3 loop spans 10 amino acids. Per germline, CDR1 SNHLY and CDR2 FYNNEI. The V and J ends lost 7 bases and 3 bases respectively, with 2 bases between them. The CDR3: CASKTDTQYF. The CDR3 nucleotides read TGTGCCAGCAAGACAGATACGCAGTATTTT.

The sample holds a few counts of this clonotype. This chain links TRBV4-2 with TRBJ2-4; no firm D call. V lost 5 bases and J lost 2, with 13 bases in between. Germline CDR1 LGHNA, CDR2 YNFKEQ. The CDR3 spans 15 residues. DNA for the CDR3: TGTGCCAGCAGCGCGGATGGGCAGTCCAAAAACATTCAGTACTTC. Amino acid sequence: CASSADGQSKNIQYF.

This clonotype was observed a handful of times. The rearrangement links TRBV20-1 to TRBJ2-1; 14 bases align to TRBD2. J gave up 12 bases and V 6 bases, and 7 bases lay outside the gene matches. Germline CDR1 is DFQATT and CDR2 is SNEGSKA (reference sequence). The CDR3 totals 13 residues. CDR3 in amino acids: CSAGTSGGAGQFF. Written as DNA, the CDR3 is TGCAGTGCGGGGACTAGCGGGGGAGCTGGGCAGTTCTTC.

This clonotype was seen a handful of times. The chain uses TRBV5-6 and TRBJ2-7; D might be TRBD1 (5 bases). Germline CDR1 SGHDT, CDR2 YYEEEE. This CDR3 region has 14 residues. Deletions cut 1 base from V and 3 bases from J, with 11 bases between. DNA for the CDR3: TGTGCCAGCAGCTTGTTACCCGACAGCTACGAGCAGTACTTC. Translated, it gives CASSLLPDSYEQYF. Drawing the rest from reference TRBV5-6 and TRBJ2-7, the complete variable domain is DAGVTQSPTHLIKTRGQQVTLRCSPKSGHDTVSWYQQALGQGPQFIFQYYEEEERQRGNFPDRFSGHQFPNYSSELNVNALLLGDSALYLCASSLLPDSYEQYFGPGTRLTVT.

This chain joins TRBV4-1 and TRBJ1-3, with no clear D. The V end was cut by 0 bases, the J end by 8 bases, with 11 bases between. The CDR3 runs 14 residues. CDR1 and CDR2 from the germline V gene are MGHRA and YSYEKL. CDR3 loop: CASSQDTRADTIYF. DNA of the CDR3: TGCGCCAGCAGCCAAGATACCCGTGCGGACACCATATATTTT.

This clonotype occurred a few times. The J gene is TRBJ2-3, the V gene TRBV11-2; 9 bases line up with TRBD2. This CDR3 contains 15 residues. Trimming took 5 bases from V and 5 from J; bases not matched to a gene: 8. Germline values: CDR1 SGHAT, CDR2 FQNNGV. CDR3 protein: CASSRSGGGGDTQYF. In nucleotides, the CDR3 is TGTGCCAGCAGCAGAAGTGGCGGGGGGGGAGATACGCAGTATTTT.

This chain links TRBV20-1 with TRBJ1-2; TRBD1 agrees at 11 bases. The junction had 18 bases not matched to a gene; V was cut back by 4 bases and J by 14 bases. This CDR3 is 15 amino acids long. Germline V gives CDR1 DFQATT, CDR2 SNEGSKA (reference sequence). CDR3 sequence (DNA): TGCAGTGCTATAAAGTTAAGGGACAGGGGGGGCCAGTTAACCTTC. Translated: CSAIKLRDRGGQLTF.

The rearrangement uses TRBV19 and TRBJ2-5; no firm D call. The CDR3 runs 13 residues. The ends were cut back, 5 bases at V and 5 bases at J, with 12 bases in the middle. From germline, CDR1 is LNHDA and CDR2 SQIVND (reference sequence). CDR3 bases: TGTGCCAGTAGTTTCCGGGCAGTCGAGACCCAGTACTTC. Translation gives CASSFRAVETQYF.

Regarding this clonotype: This sequence may be a read error, since a much larger clone differs from it by one base. The J gene is TRBJ2-5, the V gene TRBV25-1, with a weak D call TRBD1 (5 bases). In germline, CDR1 is MGHDK, CDR2 SYGVNS. This CDR3 spans 16 amino acids. V lost 6 bases, J lost 3 bases, and 20 bases lay in between. DNA of the CDR3: TGTGCCAGCAGAGAAAACCTTGGGGCAGGGAAAGAGACCCAGTACTTC. It translates to CASRENLGAGKETQYF.

This clonotype has a handful of counts. V is TRBV20-1 and J is TRBJ2-5, with 9 positions matching TRBD2. There are 15 residues in the CDR3. Germline lookup yields CDR1 DFQATT and CDR2 SNEGSKA (reference sequence). Trimming cost V 6 bases and J 0 bases; bases outside gene matches: 8. CDR3 amino acids: CSAPGLAEYQETQYF. The CDR3 bases are TGCAGTGCCCCGGGACTAGCAGAGTACCAAGAGACCCAGTACTTC.

In this sample, this clonotype turned up many times. V and J are TRBV28 and TRBJ2-1, with D possibly being TRBD1 or TRBD2 (6 bases each). The ends were cut back, 8 bases at V and 10 bases at J, with 18 bases in the middle. This CDR3 has 13 residues. Germline CDR1 is MDHEN and CDR2 is SYDVKM. This CDR3 reads CASGTRGNREQFF. CDR3 sequence (DNA): TGTGCCAGCGGGACACGGGGGAATAGGGAGCAGTTCTTC.

This clonotype came up a few times. V usage is TRBV21-1 and J usage is TRBJ2-2; TRBD2, the table's D call, lacks a check against the DNA. TRBV21-1 is a pseudogene. The length of the CDR3 is 16 residues. CDR3 protein: CASSKVVSGAPGELFF. In DNA form, the CDR3 reads TGTGCCAGCAGCAAAGTAGTCAGCGGGGCCCCCGGGGAGCTGTTTTTT.

The chain is built from TRBV11-2 and TRBJ2-3, with D uncertain. The V end was cut by 0 bases, the J end by 1 base, with 14 bases between. This CDR3 contains 17 residues. Germline CDR1 SGHAT, CDR2 FQNNGV. CDR3 DNA sequence: TGTGCCAGCAGCTTAGATTTATTGGCAGACCGCACAGATACGCAGTATTTT. It translates to CASSLDLLADRTDTQYF.

This clonotype was seen only once. This chain links TRBV20-1 with TRBJ2-4, with 7 bases identical to TRBD1. Per the germline V gene, CDR1 is DFQATT and CDR2 is SNEGSKA (reference sequence). The CDR3 runs to 14 residues. V gave up 3 bases and J gave up 5 bases; unmatched junction bases: 7. The CDR3 loop reads CSARRGRAENIQYF. The DNA of the CDR3 is TGCAGTGCTAGGAGGGGGCGGGCGGAAAACATTCAGTACTTC.

This clonotype was counted between two and nine times. The chain joins TRBV10-3 to TRBJ1-2; no clear D. Per germline, CDR1 ENHRY and CDR2 SYGVKD. V was pared by 11 bases and J by 4 bases, with 8 bases between. The CDR3 contains 10 residues. Written as DNA, the CDR3 is TGTGCCTTCGGACTCTATGGCTACACCTTC. It encodes CAFGLYGYTF.

The rearrangement joins TRBV18 to TRBJ1-5; TRBD1 is a possible D gene (5 bases). CDR3 size: 15 residues. The V end lost 1 base, the J end lost 4 bases, and 11 bases lay between the germline ends. Per germline, CDR1 KGHSH and CDR2 LQKENI. The CDR3 region is CASSPQQGPNQPQHF. CDR3 coding DNA: TGTGCCAGCTCACCACAGCAGGGTCCGAATCAGCCCCAGCATTTT.

This clonotype was counted ten times or more. V gene TRBV12-3 or TRBV12-4 combines with J gene TRBJ2-7; TRBD1 might be the D (6 bases). The germline V and J ends were trimmed by 3 bases and 3 bases, with 15 bases remaining between them. This CDR3 contains 15 residues. The CDR3 coding sequence is TGTGCCAGCAGTTTTAGGGGGAACCCTAACTACGAGCAGTACTTC. Protein: CASSFRGNPNYEQYF.

There are a few counts of this clonotype. The chain is built from TRBV6-5 and TRBJ2-3; D is perhaps TRBD2 (6 bases). V was pared by 2 bases and J by 1 base, with 16 bases between. Germline V CDR1 and CDR2: MNHEY, SVGAGI. This CDR3 spans 17 amino acids. CDR3 in DNA: TGTGCCAGCAGTTACCAATTAGCGGCAGTAGGCACAGATACGCAGTATTTT. Encoded protein: CASSYQLAAVGTDTQYF.

The rearrangement joins TRBV12-3 or TRBV12-4 to TRBJ2-3; D unclear. V lost 5 bases and J lost 6, with 12 bases in between. The CDR3 is 13 amino acids. The CDR3 DNA reads as TGTGCCAGCAGTAATGGTCGCCCCGATACGCAGTATTTT. The encoded protein is CASSNGRPDTQYF.

This clonotype has at least ten counts. V and J are TRBV4-2 and TRBJ2-2; 7 bases agree with TRBD1. Trimming removed 5 bases from V and 6 bases from J; junction bases left unmatched: 3. The CDR3 totals 13 residues. Germline V lookup: CDR1 LGHNA, CDR2 YNFKEQ. CDR3 amino acids: CASSTQGAGELFF. The CDR3 nucleotides read TGTGCCAGCAGCACCCAGGGGGCCGGGGAGCTGTTTTTT.

The V call is TRBV20-1, the J call TRBJ2-7; possibly TRBD2 for D (5 bases). Germline values: CDR1 DFQATT, CDR2 SNEGSKA (reference sequence). The V end was cut by 6 bases, the J end by 0 bases, with 15 bases between. The length of the CDR3 is 14 residues. CDR3 protein: CSAPRAIGSYEQYF. Here the CDR3 DNA reads TGCAGTGCCCCGAGGGCTATCGGCTCCTACGAGCAGTACTTC.